Listed below are T cell receptor beta chains from one sample, sequenced in a study of cytomegalovirus exposure and HLA in healthy donors. Produced via immunoSEQ multiplex PCR; TCRdb's table is partial and in-frame only. This table holds about 110,000 clones, over 75% found once. Input material: PBMCs. These receptors were obtained from a man aged 60-69 years in good health and CMV-seronegative. CDR3s include the opening cysteine and the closing phenylalanine or tryptophan. The order of the fields is J gene, D gene, V gene, clone size, CDR3 DNA, CDR3 protein. A D gene is named only where the DNA matches it firmly. Size is stated for part of the rows, as once, few or many counts, or as a class when the clone is expanded.

J gene: TRBJ1-5
D gene: TRBD1
V gene: TRBV11-2
clone size: NA
CDR3 DNA: TGTGCCAGCAGCCTACAGGGGACAAATCAGCCCCAGCATTTT
CDR3 protein: CASSLQGTNQPQHF

J gene: TRBJ1-1
D gene: NA
V gene: TRBV6-6
clone size: NA
CDR3 DNA: TGTGCCAGCAGTTACTCTTGGGACAAGTTCACTGAAGCTTTCTTT
CDR3 protein: CASSYSWDKFTEAFF

J gene: TRBJ2-2
D gene: TRBD2
V gene: TRBV30
clone size: NA
CDR3 DNA: TGTGCCTGGCAAGCGGGGGGGCCCGGGGAGCTGTTTTTT
CDR3 protein: CAWQAGGPGELFF

J gene: TRBJ2-2
D gene: TRBD1
V gene: TRBV11-3
clone size: NA
CDR3 DNA: TGTGCCAGCAGCTCCAGGGGGCGGGAGCTGTTTTTT
CDR3 protein: CASSSRGRELFF

J gene: TRBJ2-5
D gene: NA
V gene: TRBV9
clone size: NA
CDR3 DNA: TGTGCCAGCAGCACCACCGGGACCGCGGGGACTCAGTACTTC
CDR3 protein: CASSTTGTAGTQYF

J gene: TRBJ2-5
D gene: NA
V gene: TRBV30
clone size: NA
CDR3 DNA: TGTGCCTGGATCACAGGGAAGACCCAGTACTTC
CDR3 protein: CAWITGKTQYF

J gene: TRBJ1-5
D gene: NA
V gene: TRBV19
clone size: NA
CDR3 DNA: TGTGCCAGTAATAGGGAGAGGAGCAATCAGCCCCAGCATTTT
CDR3 protein: CASNRERSNQPQHF

J gene: TRBJ1-3
D gene: NA
V gene: TRBV5-6
clone size: NA
CDR3 DNA: TGTGCCAGCAGCTTACTGCCATCTGGAAACACCATATATTTT
CDR3 protein: CASSLLPSGNTIYF

J gene: TRBJ2-5
D gene: NA
V gene: TRBV19
clone size: NA
CDR3 DNA: TGTGCCAGTGAGGGCAGGCTCGGGACCCAGTACTTC
CDR3 protein: CASEGRLGTQYF

J gene: TRBJ1-2
D gene: NA
V gene: TRBV7-3
clone size: NA
CDR3 DNA: TGTGCCAGCAGCTCACTACCGGGGCGGGGCGAGAGCTACACCTTC
CDR3 protein: CASSSLPGRGESYTF

J gene: TRBJ1-1
D gene: TRBD1
V gene: TRBV29-1
clone size: NA
CDR3 DNA: TGCAGCGTTAGACAGGGGCGACAAAACACTGAAGCTTTCTTT
CDR3 protein: CSVRQGRQNTEAFF

J gene: TRBJ2-3
D gene: NA
V gene: TRBV7-8
clone size: NA
CDR3 DNA: TGTGCCAGCAGCTTTCTCTCCCCCGGGACAGATACGCAGTATTTT
CDR3 protein: CASSFLSPGTDTQYF

J gene: TRBJ2-5
D gene: TRBD2
V gene: TRBV6-6
clone size: few
CDR3 DNA: TGTGCCTGCGGGGGGGCACAAGAGACCCAGTACTTC
CDR3 protein: CACGGAQETQYF

J gene: TRBJ2-5
D gene: TRBD2
V gene: TRBV6-1
clone size: NA
CDR3 DNA: TGTGCCAGCAGTGTATCTAGCGGGGCGGTGAGGAAGACCCAGTACTTC
CDR3 protein: CASSVSSGAVRKTQYF

J gene: TRBJ1-6
D gene: NA
V gene: TRBV19
clone size: NA
CDR3 DNA: TGTGCCAGTAGTAAGGACAGTTCACCCCTCCACTTT
CDR3 protein: CASSKDSSPLHF

J gene: TRBJ1-6
D gene: TRBD1
V gene: TRBV5-1
clone size: NA
CDR3 DNA: TGCGCCAGCAGCTCAGAGACAGGGGTGGTTTCACCCCTCCACTTT
CDR3 protein: CASSSETGVVSPLHF

J gene: TRBJ2-3
D gene: TRBD2
V gene: TRBV11-3
clone size: NA
CDR3 DNA: TGTGCCAGCAGCTTAGAGACTAGCGGGGTTGCAGATACGCAGTATTTT
CDR3 protein: CASSLETSGVADTQYF

J gene: TRBJ1-6
D gene: TRBD1
V gene: TRBV9
clone size: NA
CDR3 DNA: TGTGCCAGCGGGGGTCAGGGGGATTCACCCCTCCACTTT
CDR3 protein: CASGGQGDSPLHF

J gene: TRBJ2-5
D gene: TRBD2
V gene: TRBV5-6
clone size: NA
CDR3 DNA: TGTGCCAGCAGCTGGGGATCGGGGGGGGGAGAGACCCAGTACTTC
CDR3 protein: CASSWGSGGGETQYF

J gene: TRBJ2-7
D gene: NA
V gene: TRBV4-3
clone size: NA
CDR3 DNA: TGCGCCAGCAGCCAAGATGAGACGGGGTTGACCTACGAGCAGTACTTC
CDR3 protein: CASSQDETGLTYEQYF

J gene: TRBJ1-6
D gene: NA
V gene: TRBV5-6
clone size: few
CDR3 DNA: TGTGCCAGCAGGCGGGAGAAAGGATCACCCCTCCACTTT
CDR3 protein: CASRREKGSPLHF

J gene: TRBJ1-2
D gene: NA
V gene: TRBV19
clone size: NA
CDR3 DNA: TGTGCCAGTACCCGTAGAATACAGGGAGTCTATGGCTACACCTTC
CDR3 protein: CASTRRIQGVYGYTF

J gene: TRBJ2-7
D gene: NA
V gene: TRBV9
clone size: once
CDR3 DNA: TGTGCCAGCAGCGTAGCCGGCGGGACCTACGAGCAGTACTTC
CDR3 protein: CASSVAGGTYEQYF

J gene: TRBJ2-1
D gene: NA
V gene: TRBV11-2
clone size: NA
CDR3 DNA: TGTGCCAGCAGCTTAGGGGGGGTTCGGGAGTTCTTC
CDR3 protein: CASSLGGVREFF

J gene: TRBJ1-6
D gene: TRBD1
V gene: TRBV9
clone size: NA
CDR3 DNA: TGTGCCAGCAGCGTGGGTGGGACAGGGTGGTCACCCCTCCACTTT
CDR3 protein: CASSVGGTGWSPLHF

J gene: TRBJ2-7
D gene: TRBD2
V gene: TRBV9
clone size: few
CDR3 DNA: TGTGCCAGCAGTTCCGCGGGGGGGCCAGTGCAGTACTTC
CDR3 protein: CASSSAGGPVQYF

J gene: TRBJ2-2
D gene: TRBD1
V gene: TRBV19
clone size: NA
CDR3 DNA: TGTGCCAGTATAGGGGGCGGTTTTTCCACCGGGGAGCTGTTTTTT
CDR3 protein: CASIGGGFSTGELFF

J gene: TRBJ2-3
D gene: NA
V gene: TRBV7-2
clone size: few
CDR3 DNA: TGTGCCAGCAGCTTAGCGGGGGGGCCGACAGATACGCAGTATTTT
CDR3 protein: CASSLAGGPTDTQYF

J gene: TRBJ1-2
D gene: NA
V gene: TRBV9
clone size: NA
CDR3 DNA: TGTGCCAGCAGCCCCCATCAAACCTCTGGCAATGGCTACACCTTC
CDR3 protein: CASSPHQTSGNGYTF

J gene: TRBJ1-1
D gene: NA
V gene: TRBV27
clone size: once
CDR3 DNA: TGTGCCAGCAGTTTATTTCAGGGCTGGAACACTGAAGCTTTCTTT
CDR3 protein: CASSLFQGWNTEAFF

J gene: TRBJ1-2
D gene: TRBD1
V gene: TRBV19
clone size: NA
CDR3 DNA: TGTGCCATCAGGGGGCTTGAGGGCTACACCTTC
CDR3 protein: CAIRGLEGYTF

J gene: TRBJ2-1
D gene: NA
V gene: TRBV18
clone size: NA
CDR3 DNA: TGTGCCAGCTCACCAAGTGTACGGAGCTCCTACAATGAGCAGTTCTTC
CDR3 protein: CASSPSVRSSYNEQFF

J gene: TRBJ1-4
D gene: TRBD1
V gene: TRBV5-3
clone size: NA
CDR3 DNA: TGTGCCAGAAGCTTTCCAGACAGGGAGGAAAAACTGTTTTTT
CDR3 protein: CARSFPDREEKLFF

J gene: TRBJ2-1
D gene: TRBD2
V gene: TRBV5-5
clone size: NA
CDR3 DNA: TGTGCCAGCACCTCCGGGGGGGCCCTCAATGAGCAGTTCTTC
CDR3 protein: CASTSGGALNEQFF

J gene: TRBJ2-3
D gene: TRBD2
V gene: TRBV19
clone size: NA
CDR3 DNA: TGTGCCAGTAGTATCCGGGGGGAGCCAGATACGCAGTATTTT
CDR3 protein: CASSIRGEPDTQYF

J gene: TRBJ2-3
D gene: NA
V gene: TRBV5-6
clone size: NA
CDR3 DNA: TGTGCCAGCAGCTTGTTCGCAGGATCAGATACGCAGTATTTT
CDR3 protein: CASSLFAGSDTQYF

J gene: TRBJ1-1
D gene: NA
V gene: TRBV5-1
clone size: once
CDR3 DNA: TGCGCCAGCAGCTTAGAACTGCCGGGGAACACTGAAGCTTTCTTT
CDR3 protein: CASSLELPGNTEAFF

J gene: TRBJ1-4
D gene: NA
V gene: TRBV25-1
clone size: NA
CDR3 DNA: TGTGCCAGCACTCCTACCGATGGGGCTGAAAAACTGTTTTTT
CDR3 protein: CASTPTDGAEKLFF

J gene: TRBJ2-5
D gene: NA
V gene: TRBV7-2
clone size: once
CDR3 DNA: TGTGCCAGCAGCATAGGGGGGACTCAAGAGACCCAGTACTTC
CDR3 protein: CASSIGGTQETQYF

J gene: TRBJ2-2
D gene: NA
V gene: TRBV7-6
clone size: NA
CDR3 DNA: TGTGCCAGCAGCGAACACTGGGGAGGCACCGGGGAGCTGTTTTTT
CDR3 protein: CASSEHWGGTGELFF

J gene: TRBJ2-1
D gene: TRBD2
V gene: TRBV5-4
clone size: NA
CDR3 DNA: TGTGCCAGCAGCTTACTAAAGCTAGCGGGGGCCTACAATGAGCAGTTCTTC
CDR3 protein: CASSLLKLAGAYNEQFF

J gene: TRBJ2-2
D gene: NA
V gene: TRBV2
clone size: NA
CDR3 DNA: TGTGCCAGCTCACCCGGGGGAGCGAACACCGGGGAGCTGTTTTTT
CDR3 protein: CASSPGGANTGELFF

J gene: TRBJ2-1
D gene: NA
V gene: TRBV5-1
clone size: NA
CDR3 DNA: TGCGCCGGTTCACGGGGGACCAGCTACAATGAGCAGTTCTTC
CDR3 protein: CAGSRGTSYNEQFF

J gene: TRBJ1-2
D gene: NA
V gene: TRBV11-2
clone size: NA
CDR3 DNA: TGTGCCAGCAGCCTTATAAAGGGGCATAACTATGGCTACACCTTC
CDR3 protein: CASSLIKGHNYGYTF

J gene: TRBJ2-1
D gene: TRBD2
V gene: TRBV9
clone size: NA
CDR3 DNA: TGTGCCAGCAGCGGTAGCGGGGGGATCTACAATGAGCAGTTCTTC
CDR3 protein: CASSGSGGIYNEQFF

J gene: TRBJ1-6
D gene: NA
V gene: TRBV15
clone size: NA
CDR3 DNA: TGTGCCACCAGCAGAGATCGGGGGGCTTTAAGTTCACCCCTCCACTTT
CDR3 protein: CATSRDRGALSSPLHF

J gene: TRBJ1-4
D gene: NA
V gene: TRBV4-1
clone size: NA
CDR3 DNA: TGCGCCAGCAGCCAAGATGGCGAGTCCCGGGGTGGGGATGAAAAACTGTTTTTT
CDR3 protein: CASSQDGESRGGDEKLFF

J gene: TRBJ2-3
D gene: TRBD2
V gene: TRBV4-3
clone size: NA
CDR3 DNA: TGCGCCAGCAGCCAAGGGGCTAGCGGTAGCACAGATACGCAGTATTTT
CDR3 protein: CASSQGASGSTDTQYF

J gene: TRBJ2-5
D gene: TRBD2
V gene: TRBV4-2
clone size: NA
CDR3 DNA: TGTGCCAGCAGCCAAGATTGGCTAGCGGGGGGGCCAAGGCAAGAGACCCAGTACTTC
CDR3 protein: CASSQDWLAGGPRQETQYF

J gene: TRBJ2-5
D gene: NA
V gene: TRBV7-2
clone size: few
CDR3 DNA: TGTGCCAGCAGCTCCAGTCGGGGGCAAGAGACCCAGTACTTC
CDR3 protein: CASSSSRGQETQYF

J gene: TRBJ1-1
D gene: TRBD1
V gene: TRBV11-2
clone size: NA
CDR3 DNA: TGTGCCAGCAGCTTCACACAGGGGGGGAGCACTGAAGCTTTCTTT
CDR3 protein: CASSFTQGGSTEAFF

J gene: TRBJ1-1
D gene: TRBD1
V gene: TRBV5-6
clone size: NA
CDR3 DNA: TGTGCCAGCAGCTTGGCCGCCCGGTGGACAGGGGGGACTGAAGCTTTCTTT
CDR3 protein: CASSLAARWTGGTEAFF

J gene: TRBJ1-2
D gene: NA
V gene: TRBV12-5
clone size: NA
CDR3 DNA: TGTGCTAGTGGCCTGTTCCCGGAGGGTGGCTACACCTTC
CDR3 protein: CASGLFPEGGYTF

J gene: TRBJ1-1
D gene: NA
V gene: TRBV15
clone size: NA
CDR3 DNA: TGTGCCACCAGCTCACAAACAGGGCCCAACACTGAAGCTTTCTTT
CDR3 protein: CATSSQTGPNTEAFF

J gene: TRBJ2-3
D gene: TRBD2
V gene: TRBV30
clone size: NA
CDR3 DNA: TGTGCCTGGAGTCTAGCGGGGGGACGCACAGATACGCAGTATTTT
CDR3 protein: CAWSLAGGRTDTQYF

J gene: TRBJ1-2
D gene: TRBD1
V gene: TRBV7-8
clone size: once
CDR3 DNA: TGTGCCAGCAGCGGGACAGGCCGGATCTATGGCTACACCTTC
CDR3 protein: CASSGTGRIYGYTF

J gene: TRBJ1-2
D gene: TRBD1
V gene: TRBV7-2
clone size: NA
CDR3 DNA: TGTGCCAGCAGCCCTCGGACAGGGAGTGGCTACACCTTC
CDR3 protein: CASSPRTGSGYTF

J gene: TRBJ2-3
D gene: NA
V gene: TRBV4-2
clone size: NA
CDR3 DNA: TGTGCCAGCAGCCAAGAAGGTACCCCGGGATCAGGTACGCAGTATTTT
CDR3 protein: CASSQEGTPGSGTQYF

J gene: TRBJ1-4
D gene: NA
V gene: TRBV5-4
clone size: NA
CDR3 DNA: TGTGCCAGCAGCCCCCGGGGGGGTGATAATGAAAAACTGTTTTTT
CDR3 protein: CASSPRGGDNEKLFF